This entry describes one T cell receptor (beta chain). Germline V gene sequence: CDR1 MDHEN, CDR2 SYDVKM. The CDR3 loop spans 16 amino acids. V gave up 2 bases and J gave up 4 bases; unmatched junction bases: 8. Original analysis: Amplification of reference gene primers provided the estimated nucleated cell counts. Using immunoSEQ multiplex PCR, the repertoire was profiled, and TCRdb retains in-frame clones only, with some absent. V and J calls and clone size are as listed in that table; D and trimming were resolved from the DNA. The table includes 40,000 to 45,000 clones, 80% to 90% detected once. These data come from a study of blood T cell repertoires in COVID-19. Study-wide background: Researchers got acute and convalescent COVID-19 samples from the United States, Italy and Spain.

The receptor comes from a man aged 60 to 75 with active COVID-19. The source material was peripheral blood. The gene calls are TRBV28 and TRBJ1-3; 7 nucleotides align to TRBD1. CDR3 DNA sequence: TGTGCCAGCAGTTTACGACAGGGAGTAGAAGGAAACACCATATATTTT. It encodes CASSLRQGVEGNTIYF.